The rows below give T cell receptor beta chains drawn from one sample of a study of T cell responses to AZD1222 COVID-19 vaccine. Repertoires were generated with immunoSEQ multiplex PCR, while TCRdb's copy carries only in-frame clones and drops some. The sample yields some 150,000 clones, roughly 88% seen once. Source: peripheral blood, taken 28 days after the second dose of the MenACWY control vaccine. These receptors originate from an adult who received the MenACWY meningococcal vaccine as a control. CDR3s include the opening cysteine and the closing phenylalanine or tryptophan. A D gene is named only where the DNA matches it firmly.

d_gene	j_gene	v_gene	CDR3aa
NA	TRBJ2-2	TRBV7-3	CASSSTQGTTGELFF
TRBD2	TRBJ2-3	TRBV30	CAWSVRGGGTQYF
NA	TRBJ1-1	TRBV4-2	CASSPHRGQGSNEAFF
NA	TRBJ2-2	TRBV11-3	CASSLLAGPNTGELFF
TRBD2	TRBJ2-3	TRBV7-9	CASSSQPSASGTQYF
TRBD1	TRBJ1-1	TRBV30	CAWSRGPEAFF
NA	TRBJ1-1	TRBV6-5	CASRLQAAGTEAFF
TRBD2	TRBJ2-5	TRBV29-1	CSVVAGGQETQYF
NA	TRBJ2-7	TRBV5-6	CASTGTAGSLYEQYF
TRBD1	TRBJ2-7	TRBV15	CATSREGTGSYEQYF
NA	TRBJ2-2	TRBV24-1	CATSDPTSGNTGELFF
NA	TRBJ1-1	TRBV3-1/TRBV3-2	CASSPGGGGGSYTEAFF
NA	TRBJ1-1	TRBV21-1	CASTTKGVHPRTEAFF
NA	TRBJ1-6	TRBV11-1	CASSSDGRNSPLHF
TRBD1	TRBJ2-1	TRBV2	CASSEWSGTAYNEQFF
NA	TRBJ1-3	TRBV27	CASSPDSSSGNTIYF
NA	TRBJ2-5	TRBV4-2	CASSQVGTEQETQYF
NA	TRBJ1-2	TRBV12-3/TRBV12-4	CASSPGRGGLAF
NA	TRBJ2-7	TRBV11-2	CASSLRQGAEQYF
NA	TRBJ2-5	TRBV4-3	CASSQDGLGETQYF
TRBD2	TRBJ2-5	TRBV7-2	CASGRTSGTQETQYF
NA	TRBJ1-1	TRBV6-2/TRBV6-3	CASTPVRQSTEAFF
NA	TRBJ2-3	TRBV6-4	CASSAGRSDTQYF
NA	TRBJ2-7	TRBV6-2/TRBV6-3	CASSYSPRRGGKNEQYF
NA	TRBJ1-2	TRBV18	CASSHAGANYTF
TRBD1	TRBJ1-1	TRBV5-6	CASSFVRDRGDVHTEAFF
NA	TRBJ2-7	TRBV4-1	CASSQGGSRYEQYF
NA	TRBJ1-5	TRBV24-1	CATSDPADNQPQHF
NA	TRBJ1-5	TRBV28	CASSFRRANQPQHF
TRBD2	TRBJ2-1	TRBV15	CATSREGLGIHEQFF
NA	TRBJ2-7	TRBV4-2	CASSQDGGQGGYEQYF
NA	TRBJ2-5	TRBV30	CAWSVLGGSGRQETQYF
NA	TRBJ1-1	TRBV10-3	CAGRVGMNTEAFF
NA	TRBJ1-5	TRBV10-3	CATPGGARNQPQHF
NA	TRBJ1-5	TRBV2	CASSFDTKGNQPQHF
NA	TRBJ2-2	TRBV11-3	CASSSTGSTGELFF
NA	TRBJ1-2	TRBV11-2	CASSPQRGIYGYTF
NA	TRBJ1-2	TRBV28	CASRPPARGYGYTF
TRBD1	TRBJ1-6	TRBV5-5	CASSWTGDSPLHF
TRBD1	TRBJ2-7	TRBV5-5	CASSFFSGTVGYEQYF
NA	TRBJ1-2	TRBV7-9	CASSLVDGYYGYTF
NA	TRBJ1-1	TRBV18	CASKGTNPNTEAFF
TRBD1	TRBJ2-2	TRBV6-1	CASSEGQGDTGELFF
NA	TRBJ1-2	TRBV25-1	CASSPGGGYGYTF
TRBD2	TRBJ2-7	TRBV5-3	CARSLERGLWEQYF
NA	TRBJ1-2	TRBV6-2/TRBV6-3	CASSYGAPASTYGYTF
TRBD1	TRBJ1-1	TRBV5-4	CASSHGQVNTEAFF
TRBD1	TRBJ1-6	TRBV7-2	CASSEGQGRPLHF
NA	TRBJ2-2	TRBV5-1	CASSGRVENTGELFF
NA	TRBJ2-1	TRBV6-1	CASSSLIKSGQFF
NA	TRBJ2-1	TRBV9	CASSALDNEQFF
TRBD1	TRBJ1-2	TRBV4-1	CASSQDMTGGTNYGYTF
TRBD1	TRBJ1-2	TRBV5-6	CASSKDRGVGYTF
TRBD1	TRBJ1-1	TRBV6-5	CASSYIRTGSNTEAFF
NA	TRBJ1-4	TRBV19	CASSIDAPSARRNEKLFF
TRBD2	TRBJ2-1	TRBV5-6	CASSSGTSGLNEQFF